The 17 T cell receptor beta chains presented below share a single source sample, sequenced in a study of T cell responses to AZD1222 COVID-19 vaccine. Produced via immunoSEQ multiplex PCR; TCRdb's table is partial and in-frame only. Among over 110,000 clones, 85% to 95% were seen once, and the ten largest hold around 5%. This specimen was peripheral blood, taken on day 0 of AZD1222 vaccination. Receptor source: an adult in good health.

The chain links TRBV29-1 to TRBJ2-7, with D possibly matching TRBD1 (6 bases). V lost 7 bases to trimming and J lost 2 bases, with 21 bases between them. CDR1 and CDR2 from the germline V gene are SQVTM and ANQGSEA. The CDR3 runs to 15 residues. CDR3 sequence (DNA): TGCAGCGCGACCGGACGGACCACAGGGCCCTACGAGCAGTACTTC. Translated: CSATGRTTGPYEQYF.

The rearrangement joins TRBV5-1 to TRBJ2-5, with 9 bases that match TRBD2. CDR1 is SGHRS, CDR2 YFSETQ, per germline. V dropped 0 bases and J dropped 2; count of bases not matched to a gene: 5. This CDR3 contains 16 residues. In nucleotides, the CDR3 is TGCGCCAGCAGCTTGGCCGCTAGCGGGACACAAGAGACCCAGTACTTC. This translates into CASSLAASGTQETQYF.

The chain has TRBV20-1 and TRBJ2-7; the D gene is possibly TRBD2 (5 bases). The CDR3 totals 11 residues. Germline CDR1 DFQATT, CDR2 SNEGSKA (reference sequence). V lost 4 bases, J lost 7 bases, and 11 bases lay in between. CDR3 residues: CSATARGEQYF. CDR3 bases: TGCAGTGCTACTGCCCGGGGAGAGCAGTACTTC.

This clone was counted only a few times. The CDR3 DNA reads as TGTGCCAGCAGCTTGGGGGGCGGGGGTAACGAGCAGTACTTC. This sequence encodes CASSLGGGGNEQYF. This chain joins TRBV5-4 and TRBJ2-7, with 7 bases lining up with TRBD2. V was pared by 0 bases and J by 5 bases, with 5 bases of the junction left unmatched. CDR3 length: 14 residues. Germline loops: CDR1 SGHNT, CDR2 YYREEE (reference sequence).

V and J are TRBV10-1 and TRBJ1-1; D might be TRBD1 (5 bases). Looked up from germline, CDR1 is WNHNN and CDR2 is SYGVQD (reference sequence). This CDR3 region has 12 residues. Trimming pared 0 bases from V and 10 bases from J, leaving 9 bases between. CDR3 loop: CASSESRDRAFF. DNA of the CDR3: TGCGCCAGCAGTGAGTCCAGGGACCGAGCTTTCTTT.

Only one count was recorded for this clone. The chain joins TRBV19 to TRBJ2-1; 7 bases map to TRBD2. In germline, CDR1 is LNHDA, CDR2 SQIVND (reference sequence). This CDR3 has 13 residues. J gave up 4 bases and V 8 bases, and 5 bases lay outside the gene matches. CDR3 bases: TGTGCCAGTGCGAGCGGGGTGTACAATGAGCAGTTCTTC. This sequence encodes CASASGVYNEQFF.

The V gene is TRBV6-4, the J gene TRBJ2-1, with 7 bases lining up with TRBD2. The germline CDR1 and CDR2 sequences are MRHNA and SNTAGT. Unmatched junction bases numbered 6, after V lost 4 bases and J lost 9 bases. CDR3 length: 13 amino acids. The CDR3 nucleotides read TGTGCCAGCAGTGGCGGGGGATGGCGTGAGCAGTTCTTC. It is translated as CASSGGGWREQFF.

This chain connects TRBV5-4 to TRBJ2-1, with TRBD1 identical over 8 bases. V gave up 5 bases and J gave up 7 bases; unmatched junction bases: 5. CDR1 SGHNT and CDR2 YYREEE come from the germline V gene (reference sequence). The length of the CDR3 is 13 residues. As DNA, the CDR3 is TGTGCCAGCAGTACCGACAGGGGTAATGAGCAGTTCTTC. Its translation is CASSTDRGNEQFF.

J is TRBJ1-2 and V is TRBV6-2 or TRBV6-3, with a possible D match to TRBD1 (5 bases). V was pared by 6 bases and J by 4 bases, with 15 bases between. Germline V gene data show CDR1 as MNHEY and CDR2 as SVGEGT. The CDR3 is made up of 14 amino acids. CDR3 sequence reads: CASSKQVTIYGYTF. Written as DNA, the CDR3 is TGTGCCAGCAGCAAACAGGTTACCATCTATGGCTACACCTTC.

This clone was recorded a few times. In nucleotides, the CDR3 is TGTGCCAGCAGCTTATTCGACGTACCATCCGGGGAGCTGTTTTTT. The encoded protein is CASSLFDVPSGELFF. V usage is TRBV7-9 and J usage is TRBJ2-2, with D unclear. Germline loops: CDR1 SEHNR, CDR2 FQNEAQ (reference sequence). The germline V and J ends were trimmed by 2 bases and 6 bases, with 13 bases remaining between them. The CDR3 sequence is 15 residues long. Full variable domain (remainder filled in from reference TRBV7-9 and TRBJ2-2): DTGVSQNPRHKITKRGQNVTFRCDPISEHNRLYWYRQTLGQGPEFLTYFQNEAQLEKSRLLSDRFSAERPKGSFSTLEIQRTEQGDSAMYLCASSLFDVPSGELFFGEGSRLTVL.

The chain couples TRBV6-5 to TRBJ1-1; a weak D match, TRBD1 (6 bases). The germline V and J ends were trimmed by 8 bases and 3 bases, with 19 bases remaining between them. The CDR3 extends over 15 amino acids. CDR1 MNHEY and CDR2 SVGAGI come from the germline V gene. The CDR3 DNA follows: TGTGCCAGCCTCAAAGGGGGGGACGGGGACACTGAAGCTTTCTTT. Translation: CASLKGGDGDTEAFF.

The V gene is TRBV11-2, the J gene TRBJ2-5; 13 bases agree with TRBD2. Germline-derived CDR1 and CDR2 are SGHAT and FQNNGV. J lost 9 bases, V lost 1 base, and 2 bases had no gene match. CDR3 length: 14 amino acids. The CDR3 loop is CASSLGLAGGPQYF. Written as DNA, the CDR3 is TGTGCCAGCAGCTTAGGACTAGCGGGGGGTCCCCAGTACTTC.

The rearrangement joins TRBV7-2 to TRBJ2-5, with 10 bases that match TRBD1. Germline assignment: CDR1 SGHTA and CDR2 FQGNSA. This CDR3 has 16 residues. Trimming cost V 1 base and J 2 bases; bases outside gene matches: 4. CDR3 coding DNA: TGTGCCAGCAGCTTAGTGGACAGGGGGTTTCAAGAGACCCAGTACTTC. This encodes CASSLVDRGFQETQYF.

The CDR3 DNA is TGTGCCAGCAGCGTAGCTTACGGGAGGGCTGTATATGAGCAGTTCTTC. Protein: CASSVAYGRAVYEQFF. The gene calls are TRBV9 and TRBJ2-1; TRBD2 matches 8 bases. The CDR3 loop spans 16 amino acids. In germline, CDR1 is SGDLS, CDR2 YYNGEE. V was pared by 0 bases and J by 8 bases, with 10 bases of the junction left unmatched. Combining the CDR3 with reference TRBV9 and TRBJ2-1 gives the whole variable domain DSGVTQTPKHLITATGQRVTLRCSPRSGDLSVYWYQQSLDQGLQFLIQYYNGEERAKGNILERFSAQQFPDLHSELNLSSLELGDSALYFCASSVAYGRAVYEQFFGPGTRLTVL.

This clone was observed a handful of times. The chain has TRBV7-2 and TRBJ1-5, with 7 bases lining up with TRBD1. The trim removed 1 base at V and 4 bases at J, leaving 4 bases unmatched. Germline V CDR1 and CDR2: SGHTA, FQGNSA. The CDR3 runs 15 residues. The CDR3 is CASSLVGTDNQPQHF. The CDR3 DNA follows: TGTGCCAGCAGCTTAGTCGGGACAGATAATCAGCCCCAGCATTTT.

The J gene is TRBJ1-4, the V gene TRBV5-1; TRBD1 matches 9 bases. This CDR3 region has 15 residues. Trimming took 3 bases from V and 5 from J; bases not matched to a gene: 5. CDR1 SGHRS and CDR2 YFSETQ come from the germline V gene. The CDR3 DNA reads as TGCGCCAGCAGCTATACAGGGGGCTACAATGAAAAACTGTTTTTT. Translating it yields CASSYTGGYNEKLFF.

J is TRBJ2-7 and V is TRBV19; possibly TRBD2 for D (5 bases). This CDR3 has 13 amino acids. V shed 4 bases and J shed 0 bases, with 7 bases lying between them. Per the germline V gene, CDR1 is LNHDA and CDR2 is SQIVND (reference sequence). CDR3 residues: CASSNGNSYEQYF. CDR3 coding DNA: TGTGCCAGTAGTAACGGGAACTCCTACGAGCAGTACTTC.